The TCR beta chain described here comes from a study of CXCR3-negative and CXCR3-positive naive CD8 T cells. As concerns this clonotype: Antigen unknown.

CD45RO-CCR7+CD27+CD95- expression identified naive CD8+ T cells. Germline lookup yields CDR1 MGHRA and CDR2 YSYEKL. The CDR3 loop spans 14 amino acids. UMI-labeled TRB cDNA libraries were prepared by 5' RACE. TCRdb re-called the 5' RACE reads; every CDR3 protein appears as one record, without DNA. The sample features about 6,700 distinct CDR3 sequences, with roughly 2% in its top ten. General study points: CXCR3-positive naive cells carried more hydrophobic TRB CDR3s than CXCR3-negative naive cells did. TRBV-TRBJ usage was similar across naive CXCR3 subsets but distinct in memory cells.

This chain links TRBV4-1 with TRBJ2-3. This sequence was found in a human donor in good health. Some clones in this sample may be carry-over from other donors' samples. Sequencing was done on a sample of naive CXCR3+ CD8+ T cells from blood. The subset denotes: CD45RO-CCR7+CD27+CD95- naive CD8+ T cells expressing CXCR3 (TNR3+). Here the CDR3 reads CASSQGGVTDTQYF.